These 8 T cell receptor beta chains share one sample of origin, sequenced in a study of shared clonotypes between healthy human individuals. Sequencing was performed with immunoSEQ multiplex PCR; in TCRdb, only in-frame clones are kept and a portion is missing. This sample has roughly 1,800,000 clones, with approximately 95% found just once. CD45RO-negative, CCR7-positively selected cells formed the naive CD8 fraction, excluding terminally differentiated effector memory CD45RA+ cells. Input material: naive CD8+ T cells sorted from blood. The receptors here all came from a man aged 18 to 35 in good health.

The chain carries TRBV9 and TRBJ2-1; D could derive from TRBD1 or TRBD2 (5 bases each). This CDR3 region has 17 residues. Looked up from germline, CDR1 is SGDLS and CDR2 is YYNGEE. Trimming left V 3 bases short and J 5 bases short, with 21 bases between. The CDR3 is CASSAPASGLPNNEQFF. The DNA of the CDR3 is TGTGCCAGCAGCGCCCCCGCCTCGGGGCTCCCTAACAATGAGCAGTTCTTC.

The chain employs TRBV6-5 and TRBJ1-1, with no clear D. V lost 0 bases to trimming and J lost 4 bases, with 9 bases between them. CDR1 MNHEY and CDR2 SVGAGI come from the germline V gene. The CDR3 is made up of 14 amino acids. In nucleotides, the CDR3 is TGTGCCAGCAGTTACTCTCGGGGTATCACTGAAGCTTTCTTT. This gives the protein CASSYSRGITEAFF.

V and J are TRBV10-3 and TRBJ2-2, with D perhaps TRBD2 (5 bases). CDR1 and CDR2 (germline): ENHRY, SYGVKD. The CDR3 has 15 amino acids. V lost 3 bases and J lost 5, with 13 bases in between. CDR3 sequence reads: CAISDEPPGTGELFF. The CDR3 nucleotides are TGTGCCATCAGTGATGAGCCCCCGGGGACCGGGGAGCTGTTTTTT.

The chain employs TRBV28 and TRBJ1-3; no clear D. The CDR3 spans 14 residues. V gave up 10 bases and J gave up 4 bases, with 17 bases separating them. Germline values: CDR1 MDHEN, CDR2 SYDVKM. The CDR3 sequence is CANNKDESGNTIYF. The CDR3 DNA reads as TGTGCCAACAACAAGGACGAGTCCGGAAACACCATATATTTT. Full variable domain (remainder filled in from reference TRBV28 and TRBJ1-3): DVKVTQSSRYLVKRTGEKVFLECVQDMDHENMFWYRQDPGLGLRLIYFSYDVKMKEKGDIPEGYSVSREKKERFSLILESASTNQTSMYLCANNKDESGNTIYFGEGSWLTVV.

The chain carries TRBV29-1 and TRBJ2-7, with D maybe TRBD1 (6 bases). This CDR3 is 13 amino acids long. In germline, CDR1 is SQVTM, CDR2 ANQGSEA. Deletions cut 7 bases from V and 0 bases from J, with 13 bases between. CDR3 nucleotides: TGCAGCGCTACGGACAGCATCTCCTACGAGCAGTACTTC. Its protein is CSATDSISYEQYF.

The chain couples TRBV4-3 to TRBJ2-7; possible D gene TRBD1, 5 bases. V was trimmed by 4 bases and J by 0 bases, leaving 10 bases between them. This CDR3 is built from 14 residues. Germline CDR1 is LGHNA and CDR2 is YSLEER. DNA of the CDR3: TGCGCCAGCAGCCTGACAGTCAGCTCCTACGAGCAGTACTTC. Translating gives CASSLTVSSYEQYF.

The rearrangement uses TRBV5-1 and TRBJ2-7, with 9 bases identical to TRBD1. The germline CDR1 and CDR2 sequences are SGHRS and YFSETQ. This CDR3 has 15 residues. Losses at the gene ends were 0 bases for V and 5 bases for J; bases not matched to a gene: 6. The CDR3 is CASSLGTGALHEQYF. The CDR3 bases are TGCGCCAGCAGCTTGGGGACAGGGGCCCTCCACGAGCAGTACTTC.

This clone was observed a single time. Other DNA sequences in the sample encode the same CDR3. V usage is TRBV5-1 and J usage is TRBJ2-7; D may match TRBD1 or TRBD2 (5 bases each). Per the germline V gene, CDR1 is SGHRS and CDR2 is YFSETQ. V was pared by 5 bases and J by 0 bases, with 9 bases between. This CDR3 spans 13 amino acids. CDR3 sequence reads: CASRRDGSYEQYF. CDR3 in DNA: TGCGCCAGCAGACGGGACGGCTCCTACGAGCAGTACTTC. Full variable domain (outside the CDR3, taken from reference TRBV5-1 and TRBJ2-7): KAGVTQTPRYLIKTRGQQVTLSCSPISGHRSVSWYQQTPGQGLQFLFEYFSETQRNKGNFPGRFSGRQFSNSRSEMNVSTLELGDSALYLCASRRDGSYEQYFGPGTRLTVT.